This T cell receptor beta chain comes out of a study of cytomegalovirus exposure and HLA in healthy donors. Whole-study findings and limits: Later analysis showed TCR association rates varying by HLA locus, highest for DRB1 and lowest for HLA-C. TCR beta chain V- and J-gene trimming was linked, in a later analysis, to a missense variant in DCLRE1C. There was a cluster of highly shared sequence variants that was likely a sequencing artifact.

The PCR used 60 Vbeta and 13 Jbeta primers. Some clones are missing from TCRdb's copy, which holds only in-frame ones; the method was immunoSEQ multiplex PCR. The data hold under 200,000 clones, with around 80% observed a single time. This CDR3 has 15 amino acids. The V gene's germline CDR1 is LGHNA and CDR2 YNFKEQ. V was shortened by 1 base and J by 4 bases, with 13 bases between the two germline ends. A remark on this clone: Its antigen is not identified.

The sequence was obtained from a woman aged 50 to 60 in good health and CMV-seronegative. The sample was PBMCs. The J gene is TRBJ2-5, the V gene TRBV4-2; D unresolved. CDR3 bases: TGTGCCAGCAGCCAAGGTTCGGCTAGTATAGAGACCCAGTACTTC. This gives the protein CASSQGSASIETQYF.